This TCR beta chain is drawn from a study of identical twins. Findings of the study overall: Alpha sequences that were out-of-frame and twin-shared showed an excess of low generation probability.

TCRdb ran MiXCR on the 5' RACE reads and lists one entry per CDR3 protein. The sample lists 250,000 or so distinct CDR3 sequences; about 7% were seen once. This clonotype was seen more than once but under ten times. Its antigen is currently unknown. This CDR3 is built from 15 residues. The V gene's germline CDR1 is MDHEN and CDR2 SYDVKM. Trimming left V 5 bases short and J 5 bases short, with 18 bases between. With no exceptions, donors were healthy Caucasians. The sample was also linked to a second study, of yellow fever vaccine responses in identical twins.

Sequencing input: memory (CD45RO+) T cells sorted from blood. The J gene is TRBJ1-2, the V gene TRBV28; D call uncertain. This clonotype was obtained from a woman in her late teens or twenties in good health. The CDR3 DNA sequence: TGTGCCAGCAGTCCCCGGGGAGCGGGGAGTTATGGCTACACCTTC. This translates into CASSPRGAGSYGYTF.